A selection of T cell receptor beta chains follows, all from one sample in a study of cytomegalovirus exposure and HLA in healthy donors. Libraries were prepared by immunoSEQ multiplex PCR; TCRdb keeps only in-frame clonotypes and omits some of them. The sample shows some 89,000 clones, around three quarters of them seen only once. Sample: PBMCs. Receptor source: a man aged 60 to 75 in good health and CMV-seronegative. Both conserved end residues are part of each CDR3. Fields, in order: J gene, clone size, V gene, D gene, CDR3 protein, CDR3 DNA. The D gene is left open where the match is weak. The listing skips clone size in some rows; elsewhere it reads once, few, many or a size class.

J gene: TRBJ1-1; clone size: NA; V gene: TRBV5-4; D gene: NA; CDR3 protein: CASSIPGSMNTEAFF; CDR3 DNA: TGTGCCAGCAGCATACCGGGGAGTATGAACACTGAAGCTTTCTTT
J gene: TRBJ1-5; clone size: NA; V gene: TRBV4-2; D gene: NA; CDR3 protein: CASSQEIDTQPQHF; CDR3 DNA: TGTGCCAGCAGCCAAGAGATAGATACCCAGCCCCAGCATTTT
J gene: TRBJ2-5; clone size: NA; V gene: TRBV10-1; D gene: TRBD2; CDR3 protein: CASGSGSETQYF; CDR3 DNA: TGCGCCAGCGGAAGCGGGAGTGAGACCCAGTACTTC
J gene: TRBJ2-1; clone size: NA; V gene: TRBV19; D gene: NA; CDR3 protein: CASSIGGGSEQFF; CDR3 DNA: TGTGCCAGTAGTATAGGTGGAGGGAGTGAGCAGTTCTTC
J gene: TRBJ2-7; clone size: NA; V gene: TRBV6-6; D gene: NA; CDR3 protein: CASSYVGAGYEQYF; CDR3 DNA: TGTGCCAGCAGTTACGTGGGGGCTGGTTACGAGCAGTACTTC
J gene: TRBJ2-7; clone size: NA; V gene: TRBV5-8; D gene: TRBD2; CDR3 protein: CASSFSTGGSYEQYF; CDR3 DNA: TGTGCCAGCAGCTTCAGTACGGGGGGCTCCTACGAGCAGTACTTC
J gene: TRBJ1-6; clone size: once; V gene: TRBV5-1; D gene: NA; CDR3 protein: CASSIGLSSYNSPLHF; CDR3 DNA: TGCGCCAGCAGCATCGGACTGAGCTCCTATAATTCACCCCTCCACTTT
J gene: TRBJ1-2; clone size: NA; V gene: TRBV29-1; D gene: NA; CDR3 protein: CSVEEGGGGRGWYGYTF; CDR3 DNA: TGCAGCGTTGAAGAGGGGGGAGGGGGGAGAGGATGGTATGGCTACACCTTC
J gene: TRBJ2-7; clone size: NA; V gene: TRBV28; D gene: TRBD2; CDR3 protein: CASSNGATSGLYEQYF; CDR3 DNA: TGTGCCAGCAGTAACGGGGCGACTAGCGGCCTCTACGAGCAGTACTTC
J gene: TRBJ1-5; clone size: NA; V gene: TRBV6-1; D gene: NA; CDR3 protein: CASSEGGGAQPQHF; CDR3 DNA: TGTGCCAGCAGTGAGGGCGGGGGGGCTCAGCCCCAGCATTTT